Listed below are T cell receptor beta chains from one sample, sequenced in a study of cytomegalovirus exposure and HLA in healthy donors. The assay was immunoSEQ multiplex PCR, and TCRdb's table has in-frame clones only and misses some. The sample has 150,000 to 200,000 clones, 77% seen once. The sequenced sample was PBMCs. These receptors all come from a female donor in good health and CMV-seronegative. CDR3s include the opening cysteine and the closing phenylalanine or tryptophan. D genes are given only for firm matches. Expanded clones get a size class; other rows say once, few or many, or leave the size out.

abundance	d_gene	v_gene	j_gene	CDR3aa	CDR3nt
NA	NA	TRBV7-9	TRBJ1-6	CATDPGSSYNSPLHF	TGTGCCACCGATCCTGGGAGCTCCTATAATTCACCCCTCCACTTT
NA	NA	TRBV20-1	TRBJ2-7	CSARSVYEQYF	TGCAGTGCTAGGAGCGTCTACGAGCAGTACTTC
NA	NA	TRBV5-1	TRBJ1-1	CASTLRGGSTNTEAFF	TGCGCCAGCACCCTCCGGGGGGGAAGTACGAACACTGAAGCTTTCTTT
few	NA	TRBV30	TRBJ1-5	CAWGFSNQPQHF	TGTGCCTGGGGCTTTAGCAATCAGCCCCAGCATTTT
NA	NA	TRBV4-3	TRBJ1-1	CASSQGRTSTEAFF	TGCGCCAGCAGCCAAGGGAGGACCTCCACTGAAGCTTTCTTT
NA	NA	TRBV5-1	TRBJ2-1	CASSPQVRYNEQFF	TGCGCCAGCAGCCCCCAGGTTCGGTACAATGAGCAGTTCTTC
few	NA	TRBV28	TRBJ1-5	CASSLFGGSNQPQHF	TGTGCCAGCAGTTTATTCGGAGGTAGCAATCAGCCCCAGCATTTT
NA	NA	TRBV10-2	TRBJ2-3	CASSEYRAYAIDTQYF	TGCGCCAGCAGTGAGTACAGGGCCTACGCAATAGATACGCAGTATTTT
NA	NA	TRBV2	TRBJ2-1	CASRPSVPYNEQFF	TGTGCCAGCAGGCCTAGCGTCCCCTACAATGAGCAGTTCTTC
NA	TRBD2	TRBV9	TRBJ2-1	CASSDRLAGGFNEQFF	TGTGCCAGCAGCGACCGACTAGCGGGAGGCTTCAATGAGCAGTTCTTC
once	TRBD1	TRBV6-6	TRBJ1-2	CASSSTGVNYGYTF	TGTGCCAGCAGTTCCACAGGGGTTAACTATGGCTACACCTTC
NA	NA	TRBV5-1	TRBJ2-7	CASSSTDRYEQYF	TGCGCCAGCAGCTCGACGGACAGATACGAGCAGTACTTC
NA	TRBD2	TRBV5-4	TRBJ2-1	CASSQRTSGSNEQFF	TGTGCCAGCAGCCAAAGGACTAGCGGGAGTAATGAGCAGTTCTTC
NA	NA	TRBV2	TRBJ2-7	CASRGQTSSYKQYF	TGTGCCAGCAGAGGACAGACAAGCTCCTACAAGCAGTACTTC
NA	TRBD2	TRBV9	TRBJ2-3	CASSGRQRGSTDTQYF	TGTGCCAGCAGCGGGCGCCAGCGGGGGAGCACAGATACGCAGTATTTT